A single T cell receptor beta chain is shown here with its context. The clone's antigen remains unknown. The junction departs from germline at one end; a sequencing error may be responsible. This specimen comes from a study of T-cell memory formation after mild COVID-19 (dated by TCRdb to the early 2020s). Broadly, across the study: Most TCR sequence clusters were specific to one of the two donors. In a couple of donors, T-cell clones that expanded and contracted after mild COVID-19 were followed by sequencing TCRalpha and TCRbeta repertoires longitudinally. The cohort comprised two young, previously healthy adult volunteers, one female and one male.

Ficoll-Paque density gradient centrifugation was used to isolate PBMCs. The germline V gene encodes CDR1 LNHDA and CDR2 SQIVND (reference sequence). The CDR3, from cysteine to phenylalanine, totals 15 residues. Kept here is only the CDR3 DNA, which spans 45 bases and is read in frame from base 1. The data were produced on an Illumina NovaSeq 6000. Using 5'RACE with constant-segment primers, TCRalpha and TCRbeta cDNA libraries were constructed, with sample barcodes and unique molecular identifiers added in the process. Trizol reagent was used to extract RNA from every sample. Libraries were amplified in two PCR steps, with a second sample barcode and Illumina TruSeq adapters added in the second step. Sequencing of the libraries was done on an Illumina NovaSeq, producing 2 x 150 bp paired-end reads. Per the authors' processing: Demultiplexing of reads and collapsing into UMI-guided consensus sequences were performed with migec v1.2.7. Using mixcr v2.1.11, UMI consensuses were aligned to TRA and TRB V and J templates and then assembled into clonotypes. Clonotypes were classified as expanded or contracted when called significant by both edgeR and NoisET, with noise models trained on biological replicates. For edgeR calls, the thresholds were a false discovery rate-adjusted p below 0.01 and a log2 fold-change of 1. As an exploratory analysis of dynamics, PCA with hierarchical clustering was applied to max-normalized trajectories of the 1000 most abundant clonotypes. The CD4 or CD8 phenotype of responding clones was assigned using the separately sequenced CD4+ and CD8+ repertoires. TCRdb's own reprocessing of the public reads used fastp at Q25 and MiXCR and kept productive beta chains. Rows are combined by CDR3 protein, so each entry shows the most common genes and DNA. The V and J calls were determined by TCRdb, not by the authors. The sample yields about 560,000 distinct CDR3 sequences; 17% were counted once. Clones ranked in the top ten supply just over 8% of the sample.

The paper as a whole reports these results and caveats: Contracting CD4+ clones turned up mainly in the CM and EM memory subsets, whereas EMRA was where CD8+ clones were enriched. Balanced CD4/CD8 phenotypes were observed for clones contracting from day 15 to 85, whereas a bias towards CD4+ was observed for a second wave of clones expanding from day 15 to 37. Some responding clones were detected in pre-infection memory, which suggested that pre-existing cross-reactive memory T cells had joined the SARS-CoV-2 response. The study covered only a couple of mild cases, and larger cohorts including severe cases with pre-infection samples were considered necessary. SARS-CoV-2 specificity was not confirmed for the second-wave clones peaking on day 37.

The chain was built from TRBV19 and TRBJ2-2; TRBD2 is perhaps the D gene, given 6 matching bases. The source material was PBMCs or a T cell subset sorted from them (not recorded which). The sequence derives from an adult woman who had mild COVID-19 (a few samples of this study predate the infection). The sample titles of this study are shuffled in the database, so cell type and time point are left out; the donor was told from shared clones. This receptor has the CDR3 CASSSGVVSPGELSF. The sequence in DNA is TGTGCCAGTAGTAGCGGGGTGGTTAGTCCCGGGGAGCTGTCTTTT.